These T cell receptor beta chains were read from a single sample in a study of CD8+CD57+ T cells in acquired aplastic anemia. TCRdb independently ran MiXCR on the reads; one entry per CDR3 protein. The table includes some 150,000 distinct CDR3 sequences, 41% detected once. The sample comprised sorted CD4+, CD8+, or CD8+CD57+ T cells (not recorded which) from PBMCs. The origin of the receptors is a human donor in good health, serving as a control. CDR3s leave out the opening cysteine and the closing phenylalanine or tryptophan. Not every row has a clone size; where given, it reads once, few, many or a size class.

>TRBV15|NA|TRBJ2-5
ATSRTDGQETQY
>TRBV24-1|many|TRBJ2-1
ATSDPSRTANGEQF
>TRBV9|many|TRBJ2-3
ASSGAGVGDTQY
>TRBV29-1|many|TRBJ1-1
SVDRGQGNTEAF
>TRBV19|many|TRBJ1-2
ASSTNPTYGYT
>TRBV11-2|NA|TRBJ1-2
ASRLSPRDTNYGYT
>TRBV29-1|many|TRBJ2-5
SVVGSGGGAQY
>TRBV10-1|NA|TRBJ2-1
ASSESGQLYEQF
>TRBV7-2|many|TRBJ2-5
ASSPYRLMDRGGFQETQY
>TRBV20-1|many|TRBJ2-7
SARKGLASYEQY
>TRBV7-2|many|TRBJ2-2
ASSLAASGPGELF
>TRBV10-2|NA|TRBJ2-3
ASSEIDTQY
>TRBV10-1|NA|TRBJ2-5
ASSETRGGLETQY
>TRBV29-1|NA|TRBJ1-1
SVDGELNTEAF
>TRBV2|NA|TRBJ2-7
ASRWGEVQY
>TRBV29-1|once|TRBJ2-5
SVVRGQETQY
>TRBV10-3|NA|TRBJ2-7
AGSGVSYEQY
>TRBV5-1|many|TRBJ2-1
ASSLIRTGGSNEQF
>TRBV5-1|NA|TRBJ1-6
ANSYGTGMDSPLH
>TRBV19|few|TRBJ2-1
ASSILAQYNEQF
>TRBV19|NA|TRBJ1-3
ASSSHSGNTIY
>TRBV7-9|NA|TRBJ2-2
ASSSSTGELF
>TRBV9|NA|TRBJ2-3
ASSVNIGSTDTQY
>TRBV24-1|once|TRBJ1-1
ATSDTSSSTEAF
>TRBV12-3/TRBV12-4|NA|TRBJ1-1
ASSFDRGDTEAF
>TRBV29-1|many|TRBJ1-1
SVRGMNTEAF
>TRBV19|few|TRBJ1-6
ASSGTGGSSPLH
>TRBV6-1|NA|TRBJ1-2
ASSHDASGYT
>TRBV12-3/TRBV12-4|many|TRBJ2-5
ASSLGERGSQETQY
>TRBV7-9|NA|TRBJ2-7
ASSHQQGPYEQY
>TRBV12-5|many|TRBJ1-1
ASGLDQNTEAF
>TRBV7-9|NA|TRBJ1-2
ASRRGGYGYT
>TRBV20-1|NA|TRBJ2-1
SARGLPGNNEQF
>TRBV30|NA|TRBJ1-2
AWSPPGTYPIGYT
>TRBV5-4|many|TRBJ2-7
ASSLGFGGGNYEQY
>TRBV5-1|many|TRBJ2-7
ASWMPGQGNYEQY
>TRBV20-1|NA|TRBJ2-5
SATRTGVGETQY
>TRBV2|NA|TRBJ1-6
ASSEGSRGNSPLH
>TRBV20-1|many|TRBJ1-3
SARIGNTIY
>TRBV25-1|few|TRBJ2-7
ASSLWTGASYEQY
>TRBV24-1|NA|TRBJ2-3
ATRTSGSSDTQY
>TRBV20-1|many|TRBJ2-3
SASTRGQTFTDTQY
>TRBV2|many|TRBJ1-6
ASSEGPRSSSPLH
>TRBV29-1|many|TRBJ2-1
SVRGRPSGGVEQF
>TRBV30|few|TRBJ1-3
AWGSSGNTIY
>TRBV6-2/TRBV6-3|NA|TRBJ1-6
ASSYSSTGRNSYNSPLH
>TRBV10-3|many|TRBJ1-1
AIRQGLLNTEAF
>TRBV12-3/TRBV12-4|NA|TRBJ1-5
ASREGDRERGQPQH
>TRBV20-1|many|TRBJ2-4
SARPSGGGVAKNIQY
>TRBV24-1|once|TRBJ1-2
ATSESGTGNYGYT
>TRBV10-1|NA|TRBJ2-3
ASRSGTKSDTQY
>TRBV9|many|TRBJ1-2
ASSPRDSNYGYT
>TRBV29-1|NA|TRBJ2-7
SVAGEGEQY
>TRBV7-2|many|TRBJ2-3
ASSSTGYTDTQY
>TRBV29-1|NA|TRBJ1-2
SVGMGGYT